The sequence of this T cell receptor beta chain was determined in a study of vaccination and CD4 T cells after COVID-19. A note on this clonotype: Its specificity is unknown.

Treatment indicated: approximately nine-day PBMC culture with coronavirus spike peptide pools or control peptides (ViraFEST assay). Gathering of the CD4+ T cells, from the unexposed donor, took place before the COVID-19 pandemic (2011-2018). CDR3 length: 17 residues. V shed 2 bases, J shed 3 bases, and the junction held 10 bases outside the gene matches. CDR1 and CDR2 from the germline V gene are LNHDA and SQIVND (reference sequence). The Oncomine TCR Beta short-read assay sequenced DNA from cultured CD4+ T cells. Each CDR3 protein gets one entry after TCRdb re-called the PCR reads with MiXCR. The sample records about 2,200 distinct CDR3 sequences, 46% being singletons.

The chain employs TRBV19 and TRBJ1-5; 7 bases fit TRBD1. This TCR derives from a human donor in good health. Material: CD4+ T cells from blood, cultured in vitro. As DNA, the CDR3 is TGTGCCAGTAGTATATACCGCTGGGGACAGATCAATCAGCCCCAGCATTTT. It yields the protein CASSIYRWGQINQPQHF.